This TCR beta chain comes out of a study of tumor-infiltrating lymphocytes in primary liver carcinoma. Germline V gives CDR1 SGHRS, CDR2 YFSETQ. V gave up 3 bases and J gave up 5 bases, with 12 bases separating them. The CDR3 length is 13 residues. Comment on this clonotype: Its antigen remains unknown.

Study-level points and caveats: Merely about 8-24% of top clones occurred in all five tumor regions.

TCR beta cDNA came from approximately 0.55 ug total RNA, primed with a constant-region primer. Amplification in three nested multiplex PCR rounds with slightly modified ARM-PCR gave rise to TCR beta libraries. The first two PCR rounds used TRBV1-TRBV30 primers with a Cbeta primer, 9 to 10 cycles each. Each CDR3 protein gets one entry after TCRdb re-called the multiplex PCR reads with MiXCR. The sample has 95,000 to 150,000 distinct CDR3 sequences, about 59% seen once. Co-extracted RNA and DNA came from 20-30 mg of unsorted bulk tissue. The sequence was collected from a woman aged 55-70 years with primary liver carcinoma and hepatitis B virus infection. The material sequenced was liver tumor tissue from sampling region 1. Regarding subset: tumor region T1, superior pole. The V call is TRBV5-1, the J call TRBJ2-7; D not resolved. CDR3 region: CASSWQVGDEQYF. CDR3 bases: TGCGCCAGCAGCTGGCAGGTTGGGGACGAGCAGTACTTC.